This T cell receptor (beta chain) is from a study of CD8+ T cells in alopecia areata. Reverse transcription of extracted RNA yielded cDNA, which provided the sequencing template. The assay was immunoSEQ multiplex PCR, and TCRdb's table has in-frame clones only and misses some. The repertoire holds some 42,000 clones, around nine tenths seen once, with over 15% in the top ten. The treatment is: oral pan-JAK inhibitor, 5-10 mg twice daily. Lesional scalp punch biopsies and peripheral blood came from alopecia areata patients. The sample in question was CD8+ T cells sorted from blood, obtained at week 24, from a patient treated with tofacitinib. The receptor's source is a human donor with alopecia areata.

Here the CDR3 DNA reads TGTGCCATCAGTGAGGTGGGGGTCGGTTCTGGGGCCAACGTCCTGACTTTC. It yields the protein CAISEVGVGSGANVLTF. The chain has TRBV10-3 and TRBJ2-6; D may match TRBD1 or TRBD2 (5 bases each). CDR1 and CDR2 (germline): ENHRY, SYGVKD. This CDR3 region has 17 residues. Trimming took 2 bases from V and 1 from J, leaving 12 bases between them.